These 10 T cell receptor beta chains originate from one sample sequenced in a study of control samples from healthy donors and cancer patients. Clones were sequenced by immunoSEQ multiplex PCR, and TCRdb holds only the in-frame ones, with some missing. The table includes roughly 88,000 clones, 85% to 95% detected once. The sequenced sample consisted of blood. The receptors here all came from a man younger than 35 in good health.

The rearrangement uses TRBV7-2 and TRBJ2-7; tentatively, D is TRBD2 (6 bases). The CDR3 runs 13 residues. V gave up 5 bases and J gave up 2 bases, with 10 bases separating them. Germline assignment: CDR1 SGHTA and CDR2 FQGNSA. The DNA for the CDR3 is TGTGCCAGCAGCCCCGGGGGAGCCTACGAGCAGTACTTC. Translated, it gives CASSPGGAYEQYF.

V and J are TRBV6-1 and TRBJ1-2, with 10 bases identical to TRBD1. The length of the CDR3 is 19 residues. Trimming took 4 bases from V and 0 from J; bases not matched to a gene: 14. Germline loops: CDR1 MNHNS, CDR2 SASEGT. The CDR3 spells CASSGQGARGPPPNYGYTF. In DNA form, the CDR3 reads TGTGCCAGCAGTGGACAGGGGGCGCGAGGGCCACCCCCTAACTATGGCTACACCTTC.

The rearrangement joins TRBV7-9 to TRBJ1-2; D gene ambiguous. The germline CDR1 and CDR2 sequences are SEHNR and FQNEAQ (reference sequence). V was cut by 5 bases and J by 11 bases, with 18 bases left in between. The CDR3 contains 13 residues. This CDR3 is CASSQGAGFQYTF. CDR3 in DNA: TGTGCCAGCAGCCAAGGTGCGGGTTTCCAGTACACCTTC.

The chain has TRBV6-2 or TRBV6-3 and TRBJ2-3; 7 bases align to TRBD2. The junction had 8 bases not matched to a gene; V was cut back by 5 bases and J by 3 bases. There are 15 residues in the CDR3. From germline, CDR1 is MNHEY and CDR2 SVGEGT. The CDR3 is CASSQGGSETDTQYF. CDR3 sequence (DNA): TGTGCCAGCAGTCAAGGCGGGAGTGAGACAGATACGCAGTATTTT.

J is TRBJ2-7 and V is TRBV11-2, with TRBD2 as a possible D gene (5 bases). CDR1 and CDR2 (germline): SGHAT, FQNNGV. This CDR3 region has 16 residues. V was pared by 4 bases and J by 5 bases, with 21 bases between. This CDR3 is CASSSSLGSLVDEQYF. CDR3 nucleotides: TGTGCCAGCAGCTCCTCACTGGGCTCACTAGTTGACGAGCAGTACTTC.

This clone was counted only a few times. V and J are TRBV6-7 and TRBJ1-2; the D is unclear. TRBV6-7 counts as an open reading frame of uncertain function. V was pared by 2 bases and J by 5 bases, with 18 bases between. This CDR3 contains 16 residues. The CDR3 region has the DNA TGTGCCAGCAGTTACCCCCCCTCCTCTGACAAATATGGCTACACCTTC. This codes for CASSYPPSSDKYGYTF.

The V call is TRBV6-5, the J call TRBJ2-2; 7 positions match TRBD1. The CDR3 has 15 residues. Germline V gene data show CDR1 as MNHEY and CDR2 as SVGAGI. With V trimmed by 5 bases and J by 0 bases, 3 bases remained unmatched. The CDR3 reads CASSPGTANTGELFF. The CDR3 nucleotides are TGTGCCAGCAGTCCCGGGACAGCGAACACCGGGGAGCTGTTTTTT.

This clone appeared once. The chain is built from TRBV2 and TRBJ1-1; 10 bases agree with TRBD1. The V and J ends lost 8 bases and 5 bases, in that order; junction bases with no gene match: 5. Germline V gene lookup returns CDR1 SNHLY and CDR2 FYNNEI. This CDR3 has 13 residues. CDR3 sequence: CASGRQGATEAFF. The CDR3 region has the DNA TGTGCCAGCGGGCGACAGGGGGCGACTGAAGCTTTCTTT.

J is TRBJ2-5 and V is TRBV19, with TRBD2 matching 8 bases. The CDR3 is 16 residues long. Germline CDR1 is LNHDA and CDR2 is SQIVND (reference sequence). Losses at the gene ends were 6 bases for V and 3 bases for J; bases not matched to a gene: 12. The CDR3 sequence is CASSPLVAGSKETQYF. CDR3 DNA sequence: TGTGCCAGTAGCCCCCTGGTAGCGGGATCTAAAGAGACCCAGTACTTC.

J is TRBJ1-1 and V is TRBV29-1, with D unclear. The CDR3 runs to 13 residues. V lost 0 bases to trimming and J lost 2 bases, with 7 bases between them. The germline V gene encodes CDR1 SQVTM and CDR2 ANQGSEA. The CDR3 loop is CSVEDVANTEAFF. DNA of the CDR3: TGCAGCGTTGAAGATGTGGCAAACACTGAAGCTTTCTTT.